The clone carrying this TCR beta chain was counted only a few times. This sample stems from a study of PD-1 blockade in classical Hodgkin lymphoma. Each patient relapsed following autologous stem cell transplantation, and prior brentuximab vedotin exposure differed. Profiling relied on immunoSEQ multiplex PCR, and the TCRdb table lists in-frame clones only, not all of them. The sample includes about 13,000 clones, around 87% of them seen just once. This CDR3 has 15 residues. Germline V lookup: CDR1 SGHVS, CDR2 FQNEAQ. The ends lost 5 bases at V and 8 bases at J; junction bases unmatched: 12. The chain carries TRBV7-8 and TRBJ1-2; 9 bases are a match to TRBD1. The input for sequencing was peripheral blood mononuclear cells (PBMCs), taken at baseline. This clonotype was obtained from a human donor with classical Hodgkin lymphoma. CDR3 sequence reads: CASSASGTGLGGYTF. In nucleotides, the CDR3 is TGTGCCAGCAGCGCGTCCGGGACAGGGCTCGGCGGCTACACCTTC.